The rows below give T cell receptor beta chains drawn from one sample of a study of cytomegalovirus exposure and HLA in healthy donors. This table comes from immunoSEQ multiplex PCR, and its TCRdb copy is limited to in-frame clones, with some not included. Of approximately 240,000 clones in the sample, approximately 80% were seen once. The sample was PBMCs. The receptors derive from a woman aged 40 to 49 in good health and CMV-seronegative. Both conserved end residues are part of each CDR3. The D gene is left open where the match is weak. Clone size is not always given. Where it is, it says once, few, many or a class for expanded clones.

V: TRBV19
size: .
D: .
J: TRBJ2-1
CDR3: CASSMAVQVYNEQFF
DNA: TGTGCCAGTAGTATGGCGGTACAGGTATACAATGAGCAGTTCTTC

V: TRBV15
size: few
D: TRBD1
J: TRBJ1-2
CDR3: CATSRDREQGVGGYTF
DNA: TGTGCCACCAGCAGAGATAGAGAACAGGGGGTGGGTGGCTACACCTTC

V: TRBV18
size: .
D: TRBD1
J: TRBJ1-1
CDR3: CASSPDRDETEAFF
DNA: TGTGCCAGCTCACCCGACAGGGATGAGACTGAAGCTTTCTTT

V: TRBV11-2
size: few
D: .
J: TRBJ2-3
CDR3: CASSLVAGATTDTQYF
DNA: TGTGCCAGCAGCTTAGTGGCGGGGGCTACCACAGATACGCAGTATTTT

V: TRBV4-3
size: .
D: .
J: TRBJ1-1
CDR3: CASSQDWAGNTEAFF
DNA: TGCGCCAGCAGCCAAGATTGGGCAGGGAACACTGAAGCTTTCTTT

V: TRBV6-1
size: .
D: .
J: TRBJ1-5
CDR3: CASSEQPGQPQHF
DNA: TGTGCCAGCAGTGAACAGCCCGGGCAGCCCCAGCATTTT

V: TRBV9
size: .
D: .
J: TRBJ2-5
CDR3: CASSVSEGDGETQYF
DNA: TGTGCCAGCAGCGTAAGTGAAGGGGATGGAGAGACCCAGTACTTC

V: TRBV9
size: .
D: .
J: TRBJ2-6
CDR3: CASSPTEGGANVLTF
DNA: TGTGCCAGCAGCCCAACCGAGGGTGGGGCCAACGTCCTGACTTTC

V: TRBV11-3
size: .
D: .
J: TRBJ1-4
CDR3: CASSSHTTTNEKLFF
DNA: TGTGCCAGCAGCTCACATACAACAACTAATGAAAAACTGTTTTTT

V: TRBV10-3
size: .
D: TRBD2
J: TRBJ2-5
CDR3: CAIRPGTSDQETQYF
DNA: TGTGCCATCAGGCCCGGGACTAGCGACCAAGAGACCCAGTACTTC

V: TRBV13
size: .
D: .
J: TRBJ2-2
CDR3: CASTQSGGPTNTGELFF
DNA: TGTGCCAGCACCCAGTCCGGGGGGCCTACAAACACCGGGGAGCTGTTTTTT

V: TRBV7-2
size: .
D: TRBD1
J: TRBJ2-7
CDR3: CASSPGQGQGIFRDF
DNA: TGTGCCAGCAGCCCCGGACAGGGACAGGGTATTTTCCGAGACTTC

V: TRBV18
size: .
D: TRBD1
J: TRBJ2-5
CDR3: CASSPGTERIGTQYF
DNA: TGTGCCAGCTCACCTGGGACAGAGCGCATCGGGACCCAGTACTTC

V: TRBV6-6
size: .
D: .
J: TRBJ2-7
CDR3: CASSWTESSYEQYF
DNA: TGTGCCAGCAGTTGGACTGAAAGCTCCTACGAGCAGTACTTC

V: TRBV15
size: .
D: TRBD2
J: TRBJ2-7
CDR3: CATSRDPGGTYEQYF
DNA: TGTGCCACCAGCAGAGATCCGGGGGGGACCTACGAGCAGTACTTC

V: TRBV15
size: .
D: TRBD1
J: TRBJ1-5
CDR3: CATSRSRGQEPQHF
DNA: TGTGCCACCAGCCGGAGCAGGGGGCAAGAGCCCCAGCATTTT

V: TRBV5-4
size: .
D: TRBD2
J: TRBJ2-2
CDR3: CASSPGGRGAKPYLGGELFF
DNA: TGTGCCAGCAGCCCGGGTGGGCGGGGGGCGAAACCCTATCTCGGCGGGGAGCTGTTTTTT

V: TRBV6-6
size: .
D: TRBD1
J: TRBJ1-2
CDR3: CASRGQIYGYTF
DNA: TGTGCCAGCAGGGGACAGATATATGGCTACACCTTC

V: TRBV28
size: .
D: TRBD2
J: TRBJ2-5
CDR3: CASKGGGEETQYF
DNA: TGTGCCAGCAAGGGCGGGGGTGAAGAGACCCAGTACTTC

V: TRBV2
size: once
D: .
J: TRBJ1-5
CDR3: CASSDFGQSHQPQHF
DNA: TGTGCCAGCAGTGATTTTGGACAGAGTCATCAGCCCCAGCATTTT

V: TRBV29-1
size: .
D: TRBD1
J: TRBJ1-2
CDR3: CSVGTGYGYTF
DNA: TGCAGCGTAGGGACAGGGTACGGCTACACCTTC

V: TRBV25-1
size: once
D: TRBD1
J: TRBJ2-7
CDR3: CASSELGGQGGGYEQYF
DNA: TGTGCCAGCAGTGAATTAGGGGGACAGGGAGGCGGATACGAGCAGTACTTC